These T cell receptor beta chains were read from a single sample in a study of graft-versus-host responses after intestinal transplantation. Data came from immunoSEQ multiplex PCR; TCRdb stores just in-frame clones and leaves some out. The sample holds roughly 80,000 clones; about nine tenths are singletons and the top ten take 8%. These TCRs are of unknown antigen specificity. Source: unstimulated CD8+ T cells sorted from spleen or lymph node cells, taken before transplant. Receptor source: a human donor who was the organ donor for an intestinal transplant. CDR3s include the opening cysteine and the closing phenylalanine or tryptophan. Fields, in order: J gene, D gene, clone size, V gene, CDR3 DNA, CDR3 protein. D genes are given only for firm matches. The listing skips clone size in some rows; elsewhere it reads once, few, many or a size class.

TRBJ1-3,NA,NA,TRBV6-1,TGTGCCAGCACCGCGGGAAACACCATATATTTT,CASTAGNTIYF
TRBJ1-2,NA,NA,TRBV5-4,TGTGCCAGCAGCTTGGCCGTGACACAACCATATGGCTACACCTTC,CASSLAVTQPYGYTF
TRBJ1-1,NA,NA,TRBV5-1,TGCGCCAGCAGCTTGGTAGACATCACTGAAGCTTTCTTT,CASSLVDITEAFF
TRBJ2-7,NA,NA,TRBV30,TGTGCCTGGAGCGTCCATCGCCCGGGACGTCCTGACGAGCAGTACTTC,CAWSVHRPGRPDEQYF
TRBJ2-6,NA,medium-sized,TRBV6-4,TGTGCCAGCAGCGAGGACAGTATGCTAGCCGGGGCCAACGTCCTGACTTTC,CASSEDSMLAGANVLTF
TRBJ1-1,TRBD1,NA,TRBV9,TGTGCCAGCAGCCCCTGGACAGGGTCGACTGAAGCTTTCTTT,CASSPWTGSTEAFF
TRBJ1-2,NA,NA,TRBV4-1,TGCGCCAGCAGCCAGACGGACAGCAGCTCTTCTTATGGCTACACCTTC,CASSQTDSSSSYGYTF
TRBJ2-5,TRBD1,NA,TRBV29-1,TGCAGCGTTGTCCTTCTTGGGACAGGGCAAGAGACCCAGTACTTC,CSVVLLGTGQETQYF
TRBJ1-1,TRBD1,NA,TRBV6-4,TGTGCCAGCAGTTCAACAGGGGGAACTGAAGCTTTCTTT,CASSSTGGTEAFF
TRBJ1-2,NA,NA,TRBV9,TGTGCCAGCAGCGTAGACCTGGGGGCGAACTATGGCTACACCTTC,CASSVDLGANYGYTF
TRBJ2-1,NA,NA,TRBV2,TGTGCCAGCAGATCACTGGCCTCCTGGGAGCAGTTCTTC,CASRSLASWEQFF
TRBJ2-1,TRBD2,NA,TRBV30,TGTGCCTGGAGCCAAGGGGCGGGGGGATACAATGAGCAGTTCTTC,CAWSQGAGGYNEQFF
TRBJ2-4,NA,few,TRBV7-2,TGTGCCAGCAGCTTAGGACACCCACTGGAATTAGCCAAAAACATTCAGTACTTC,CASSLGHPLELAKNIQYF
TRBJ2-7,NA,NA,TRBV28,TGTGCCAGCAGTTCTTTCTACGAGCAGTACTTC,CASSSFYEQYF